This T cell receptor beta chain was recorded in a study of T cell repertoires in cytomegalovirus infection. As to this clonotype: Its cognate antigen is unknown.

V gave up 2 bases and J gave up 0 bases, with 12 bases separating them. Looked up from germline, CDR1 is SGHDT and CDR2 is YYEEEE. The CDR3 length is 17 residues. TCRdb re-called the reads through MiXCR, storing one row per CDR3 protein. This sample has about 330,000 distinct CDR3 sequences; roughly 34% occur once, and the top ten carry approximately 13%. The sample consisted of cultured PBMCs, taken from culture after CMV antigen stimulation. The origin of this receptor is a human donor in good health (CMV status not recorded). Some clones in this sample may be carry-over from other donors' samples. This rearrangement joins TRBV5-6 to TRBJ2-6; D remains unclear. CDR3 in DNA: TGTGCCAGCAGCTTATACCTCCAAAGCTCTGGGGCCAACGTCCTGACTTTC. As protein: CASSLYLQSSGANVLTF.